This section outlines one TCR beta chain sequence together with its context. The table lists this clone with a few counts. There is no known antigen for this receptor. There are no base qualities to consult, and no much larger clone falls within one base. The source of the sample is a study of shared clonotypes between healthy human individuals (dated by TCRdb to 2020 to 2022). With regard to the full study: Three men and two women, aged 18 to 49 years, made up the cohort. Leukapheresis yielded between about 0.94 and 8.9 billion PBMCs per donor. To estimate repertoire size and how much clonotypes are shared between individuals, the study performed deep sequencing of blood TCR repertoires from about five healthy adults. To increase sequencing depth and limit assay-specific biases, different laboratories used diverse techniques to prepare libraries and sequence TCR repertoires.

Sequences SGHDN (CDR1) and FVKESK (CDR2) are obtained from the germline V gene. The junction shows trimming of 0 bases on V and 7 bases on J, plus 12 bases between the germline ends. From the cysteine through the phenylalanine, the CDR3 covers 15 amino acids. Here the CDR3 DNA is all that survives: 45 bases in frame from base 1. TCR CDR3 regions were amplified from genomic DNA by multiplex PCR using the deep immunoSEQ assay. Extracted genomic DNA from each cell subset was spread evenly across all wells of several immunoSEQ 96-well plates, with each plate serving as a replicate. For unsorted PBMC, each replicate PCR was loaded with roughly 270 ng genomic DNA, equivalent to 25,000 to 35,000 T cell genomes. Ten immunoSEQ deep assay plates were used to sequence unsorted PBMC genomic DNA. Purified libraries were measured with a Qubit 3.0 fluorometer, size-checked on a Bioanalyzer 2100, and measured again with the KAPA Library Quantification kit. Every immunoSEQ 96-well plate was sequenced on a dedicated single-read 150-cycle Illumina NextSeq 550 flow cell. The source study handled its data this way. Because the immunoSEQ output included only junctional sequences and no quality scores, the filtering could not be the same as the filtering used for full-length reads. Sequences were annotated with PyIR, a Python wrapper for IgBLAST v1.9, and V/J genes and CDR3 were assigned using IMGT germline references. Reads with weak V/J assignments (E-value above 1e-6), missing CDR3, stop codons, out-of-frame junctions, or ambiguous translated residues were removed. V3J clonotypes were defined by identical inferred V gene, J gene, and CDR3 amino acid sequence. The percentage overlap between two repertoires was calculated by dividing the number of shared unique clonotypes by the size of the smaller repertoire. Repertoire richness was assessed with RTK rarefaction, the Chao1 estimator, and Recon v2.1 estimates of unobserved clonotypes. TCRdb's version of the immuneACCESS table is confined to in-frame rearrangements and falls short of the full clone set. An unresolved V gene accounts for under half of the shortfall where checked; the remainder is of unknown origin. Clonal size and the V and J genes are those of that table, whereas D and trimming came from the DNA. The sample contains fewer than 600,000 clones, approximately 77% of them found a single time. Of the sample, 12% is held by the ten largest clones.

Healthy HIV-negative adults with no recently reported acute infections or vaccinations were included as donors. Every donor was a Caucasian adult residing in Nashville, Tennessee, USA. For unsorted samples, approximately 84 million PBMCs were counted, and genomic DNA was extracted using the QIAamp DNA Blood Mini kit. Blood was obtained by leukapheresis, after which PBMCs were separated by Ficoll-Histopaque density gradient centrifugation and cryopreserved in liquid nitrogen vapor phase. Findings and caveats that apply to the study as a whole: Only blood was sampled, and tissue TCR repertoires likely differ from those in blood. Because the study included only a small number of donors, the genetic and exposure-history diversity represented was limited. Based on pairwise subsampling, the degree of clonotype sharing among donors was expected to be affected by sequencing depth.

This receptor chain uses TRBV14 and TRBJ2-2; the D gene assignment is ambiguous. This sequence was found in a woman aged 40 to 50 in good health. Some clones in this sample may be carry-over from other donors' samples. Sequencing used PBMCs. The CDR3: CASSQDQPLGGELFF. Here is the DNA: TGTGCCAGCAGCCAAGACCAGCCTTTGGGCGGGGAGCTGTTTTTT.